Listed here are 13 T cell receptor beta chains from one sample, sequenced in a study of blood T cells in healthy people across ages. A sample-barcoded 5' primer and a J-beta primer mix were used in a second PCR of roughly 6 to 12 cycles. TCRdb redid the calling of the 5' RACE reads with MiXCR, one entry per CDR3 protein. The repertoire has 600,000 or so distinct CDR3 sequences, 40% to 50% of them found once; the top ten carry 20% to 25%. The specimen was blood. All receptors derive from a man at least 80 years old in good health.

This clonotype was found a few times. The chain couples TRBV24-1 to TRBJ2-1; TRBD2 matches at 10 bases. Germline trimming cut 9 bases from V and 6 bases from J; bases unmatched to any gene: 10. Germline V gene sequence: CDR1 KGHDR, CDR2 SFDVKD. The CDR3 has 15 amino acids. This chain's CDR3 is CATLHSGRALNEQFF. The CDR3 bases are TGTGCCACCCTTCACAGCGGGAGGGCCCTCAATGAGCAGTTCTTC.

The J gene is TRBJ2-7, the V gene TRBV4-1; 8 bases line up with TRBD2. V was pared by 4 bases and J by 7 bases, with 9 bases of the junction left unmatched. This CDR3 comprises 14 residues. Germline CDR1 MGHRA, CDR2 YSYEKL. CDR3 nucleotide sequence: TGCGCCAGCAGCCTAGCGGGAACCTACAATGAGCAGTACTTC. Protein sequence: CASSLAGTYNEQYF.

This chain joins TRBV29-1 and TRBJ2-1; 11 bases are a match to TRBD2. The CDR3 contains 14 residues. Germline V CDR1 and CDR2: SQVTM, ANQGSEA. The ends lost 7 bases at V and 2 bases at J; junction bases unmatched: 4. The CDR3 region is CSATSGNTYNEQFF. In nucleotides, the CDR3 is TGCAGCGCGACTAGCGGGAATACCTACAATGAGCAGTTCTTC.

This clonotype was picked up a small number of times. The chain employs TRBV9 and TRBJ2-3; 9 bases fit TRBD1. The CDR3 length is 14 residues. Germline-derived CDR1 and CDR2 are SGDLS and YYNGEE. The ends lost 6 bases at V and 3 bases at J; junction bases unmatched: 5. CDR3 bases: TGTGCCAGCACTGGGACAGGGCTGACAGATACGCAGTATTTT. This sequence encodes CASTGTGLTDTQYF.

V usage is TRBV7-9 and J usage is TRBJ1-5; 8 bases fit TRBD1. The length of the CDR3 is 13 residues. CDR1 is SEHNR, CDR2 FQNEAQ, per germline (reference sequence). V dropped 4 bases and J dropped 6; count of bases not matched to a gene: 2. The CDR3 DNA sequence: TGTGCCAGCAGCTCAGGGGGCGTTCAGCCCCAGCATTTT. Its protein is CASSSGGVQPQHF.

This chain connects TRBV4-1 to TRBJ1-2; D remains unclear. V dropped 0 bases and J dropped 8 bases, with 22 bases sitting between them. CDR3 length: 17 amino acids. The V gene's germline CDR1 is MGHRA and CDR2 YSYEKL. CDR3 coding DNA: TGCGCCAGCAGCCAAGATCTTTTCGGGATGGGTAAAGGAGGCTACACCTTC. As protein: CASSQDLFGMGKGGYTF.

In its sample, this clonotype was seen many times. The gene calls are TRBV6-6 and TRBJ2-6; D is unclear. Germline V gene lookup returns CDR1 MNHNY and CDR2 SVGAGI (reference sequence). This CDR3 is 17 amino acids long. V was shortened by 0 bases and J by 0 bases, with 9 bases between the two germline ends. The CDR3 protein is CASSYSSISSGANVLTF. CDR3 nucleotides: TGTGCCAGCAGTTACTCGTCAATAAGCTCTGGGGCCAACGTCCTGACTTTC.

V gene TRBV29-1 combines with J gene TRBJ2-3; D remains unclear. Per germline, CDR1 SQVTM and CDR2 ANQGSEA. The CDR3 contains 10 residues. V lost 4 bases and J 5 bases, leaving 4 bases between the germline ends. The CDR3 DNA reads TGCAGCGTTGGTTTAGATACGCAGTATTTT. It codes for CSVGLDTQYF.

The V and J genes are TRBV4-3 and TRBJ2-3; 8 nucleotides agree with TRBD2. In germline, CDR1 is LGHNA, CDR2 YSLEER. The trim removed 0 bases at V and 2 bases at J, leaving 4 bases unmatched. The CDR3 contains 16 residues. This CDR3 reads CASSQDLRGATDTQYF. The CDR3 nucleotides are TGCGCCAGCAGCCAAGATCTGCGGGGGGCCACAGATACGCAGTATTTT.

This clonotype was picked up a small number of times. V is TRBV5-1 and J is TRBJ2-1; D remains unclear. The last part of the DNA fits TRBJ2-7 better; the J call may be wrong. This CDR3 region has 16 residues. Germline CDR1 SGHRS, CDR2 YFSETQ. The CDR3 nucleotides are TGCGCCAGCAGCCCGGCTCTGGGCGGCTCCTACAATGAGCAGTACTTC. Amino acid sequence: CASSPALGGSYNEQYF.

CDR3 amino acids: CASSLQGNNEQFF. The DNA for the CDR3 is TGTGCCAGCAGCTTACAGGGTAACAATGAGCAGTTCTTC. This chain links TRBV27 with TRBJ2-1, with D possibly being TRBD1 (6 bases). CDR3 length: 13 residues. CDR1 is MNHEY and CDR2 is SMNVEV in the germline V gene (reference sequence). Trimming shortened V by 6 bases and J by 5 bases, and 11 bases separated the two germline ends.

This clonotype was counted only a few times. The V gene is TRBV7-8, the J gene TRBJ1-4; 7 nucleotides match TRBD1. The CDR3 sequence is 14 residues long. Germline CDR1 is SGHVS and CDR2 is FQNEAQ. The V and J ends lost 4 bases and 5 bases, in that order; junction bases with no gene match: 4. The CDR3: CASSWGQLNEKLFF. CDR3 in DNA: TGTGCCAGCAGCTGGGGACAGTTAAATGAAAAACTGTTTTTT.

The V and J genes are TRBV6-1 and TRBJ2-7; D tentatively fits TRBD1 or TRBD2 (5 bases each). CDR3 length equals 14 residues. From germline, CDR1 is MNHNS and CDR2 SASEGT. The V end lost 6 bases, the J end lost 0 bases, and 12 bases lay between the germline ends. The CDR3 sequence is CASRGAGLSYEQYF. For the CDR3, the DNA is TGTGCCAGCAGAGGGGCGGGTCTCTCCTACGAGCAGTACTTC.